The rows below give T cell receptor beta chains drawn from one sample of a study of identical twins. One entry per CDR3 protein, called by TCRdb with MiXCR from the 5' RACE reads. This sample carries 650,000 to 800,000 distinct CDR3 sequences, 8% to 9% of them seen once, and the ten largest clones take 0.8% to 1%. The sample was also linked to a second study, of yellow fever vaccine responses in identical twins.

The material sequenced was PBMCs. Receptor source: a woman aged 18-35 years in good health. The CDR3 runs from the conserved cysteine through the conserved F or W. Each record gives: V gene, D gene, clone size, J gene, CDR3 DNA, CDR3 protein. The D gene is left open where the match is weak. Rows may omit the clone size; those that give it use once, few, many or a size class.

TRBV7-7	-	-	TRBJ2-5	TGTGCTAGCAGTCCTATTGACCAAGAGACCCAGTACTTC	CASSPIDQETQYF
TRBV20-1	-	many	TRBJ2-2	TGCAGCGCGAGGGGGAACACCGGGGAGCTGTTTTTT	CSARGNTGELFF
TRBV10-3	-	-	TRBJ2-4	TGTGCCATCAGTGACAGCCCCGATGGGGCCAAAAACATTCAGTACTTC	CAISDSPDGAKNIQYF
TRBV7-9	-	few	TRBJ2-5	TGTGCCAGCAGCTTAGGTGCTAGATCGGAGACCCAGTACTTC	CASSLGARSETQYF
TRBV9	TRBD2	-	TRBJ2-5	TGTGCCAGCAGCGTCGGCGGGAGGGCCGGGGAGACCCAGTACTTC	CASSVGGRAGETQYF
TRBV12-3/TRBV12-4	-	-	TRBJ2-3	TGTGCCAGCAGTACGTTCACTCGCACAGATACGCAGTATTTT	CASSTFTRTDTQYF
TRBV6-2/TRBV6-3	TRBD1	-	TRBJ1-4	TGTGCCAGCAACCTTAACAGGGGCGGCGGTGAAAAACTGTTTTTT	CASNLNRGGGEKLFF
TRBV4-2	TRBD2	-	TRBJ2-7	TGTGCCAGCAGCCAAAGCGGGGGGCCCTACGAGCAGTACTTC	CASSQSGGPYEQYF
TRBV3-1	TRBD1	few	TRBJ2-5	TGTGCCAGCAGGACAGGGGGGCCAGAGACCCAGTACTTC	CASRTGGPETQYF
TRBV25-1	TRBD1	-	TRBJ1-4	TGTGCCAGCGCTAGGACAGGGATGAATGAAAAACTGTTTTTT	CASARTGMNEKLFF
TRBV5-1	-	many	TRBJ1-5	TGCGCCAGCAGCTTGAGCCAGGGCCTTGGGCCCCAGCATTTT	CASSLSQGLGPQHF
TRBV23-1	-	few	TRBJ2-7	TGCGCCAGCAGTCAATCTTCAATAAAGAGGGGCTACGAGCAGTACTTC	CASSQSSIKRGYEQYF
TRBV4-1	TRBD1	-	TRBJ2-7	TGCGCCAGCAGCCAGGGGGACAGGGGGCACCACGAGCAGTACTTC	CASSQGDRGHHEQYF
TRBV10-3	TRBD1	-	TRBJ1-6	TGTGCCATCTCCGACAGGGGAAATTCACCCCTCCACTTT	CAISDRGNSPLHF
TRBV6-1	-	once	TRBJ2-3	TGTGCCAGCACTATAACAGGTGCAAGCACAGATACGCAGTATTTT	CASTITGASTDTQYF
TRBV4-2	TRBD2	few	TRBJ2-7	TGTGCCAGCAGCCAAGATCCTAGCGGGGGCTTAAACGAGCAGTACTTC	CASSQDPSGGLNEQYF
TRBV20-1	-	few	TRBJ2-5	TGCAGTGCTAGAGCCCGACTTTCGAGGGGGGAGACCCAGTACTTC	CSARARLSRGETQYF
TRBV12-3/TRBV12-4	-	-	TRBJ1-1	TGTGCCAGCAGTTCTCGGGGACCGAACACTGAAGCTTTCTTT	CASSSRGPNTEAFF
TRBV12-3/TRBV12-4	-	few	TRBJ2-3	TGTGCCAGCAGCCCGCTCTCCGGTCATACGCAGTATTTT	CASSPLSGHTQYF
TRBV25-1	-	few	TRBJ1-5	TGTGCCAGCAGTGAATCCGAGAATCAGCCCCAGCATTTT	CASSESENQPQHF
TRBV3-1	-	once	TRBJ2-3	TGTGCCAGCAGCCAAGCCAGGGATACAGATACGCAGTATTTT	CASSQARDTDTQYF
TRBV12-5	TRBD2	many	TRBJ2-1	TGTGCTAGTGGTCCGGCGGGGGATCTTAGGGAGCAGTTCTTC	CASGPAGDLREQFF
TRBV7-2	TRBD2	few	TRBJ2-3	TGTGCCAGCAGCTTAGTGAGCGGGGGGATCACAGATACGCAGTATTTT	CASSLVSGGITDTQYF
TRBV27	TRBD2	many	TRBJ2-7	TGTGCCAGCAGTCAATCTAGCGGGGCCTACGAGCAGTACTTC	CASSQSSGAYEQYF
TRBV2	TRBD1	few	TRBJ1-4	TGTGCCAGCAGTGAGGGGACAGGCTACGATGAAAAACTGTTTTTT	CASSEGTGYDEKLFF
TRBV7-7	TRBD2	once	TRBJ2-7	TGTGCTAGCAGCGCGGGGGGCGCTGGCTACGAGCAGTACTTC	CASSAGGAGYEQYF
TRBV29-1	-	many	TRBJ2-7	TGCAGCGTCGGGGTGGGGGACGAGCAGTACTTC	CSVGVGDEQYF
TRBV6-2/TRBV6-3	-	many	TRBJ2-4	TGTGCCAGCAGCGAAGGGGCCAAAAACATTCAGTACTTC	CASSEGAKNIQYF
TRBV6-5	-	many	TRBJ1-2	TGTGCCAGCAGTTACTCGATAATAGCTCCGGGACGATCCTTC	CASSYSIIAPGRSF
TRBV28	-	many	TRBJ2-3	TGTGCCAGCAGTGCCTTCCGGGACACCTACACAGATACGCAGTATTTT	CASSAFRDTYTDTQYF
TRBV7-3	-	few	TRBJ2-1	TGTGCCAGCAGCTTTGGCAGCCACAATGAGCAGTTCTTC	CASSFGSHNEQFF